A selection of T cell receptor beta chains follows, all from one sample in a study of T cells after yellow fever vaccination. Using its own MiXCR run on the 5' RACE reads, TCRdb lists one record per CDR3 protein. This table has 400,000 to 650,000 distinct CDR3 sequences, just over 20% appearing once. Specimen: PBMCs, collected more than 20 days after the first yellow fever vaccination. These receptor sequences come from a man younger than 35 who received the YFV17D yellow fever vaccine. CDR3s include the opening cysteine and the closing phenylalanine or tryptophan. Fields, in order: J gene, D gene, clone size, V gene, CDR3 DNA, CDR3 protein. D genes are given only for firm matches. Size is stated for part of the rows, as once, few or many counts, or as a class when the clone is expanded.

TRBJ1-5	-	-	TRBV5-1	TGCGCCAGCAGCTTGGGGGTCAGGGCCGCCAATCAGCCCCAGCATTTT	CASSLGVRAANQPQHF
TRBJ1-5	-	few	TRBV5-6	TGTGCCAGCAGCTCCACTCTCATCAGGGACCAGCCCCAGCATTTT	CASSSTLIRDQPQHF
TRBJ1-6	-	many	TRBV20-1	TGCAGTGCTAGAGATAGGGGCAGCTCCTATAATTCACCCCTCCACTTT	CSARDRGSSYNSPLHF
TRBJ1-5	TRBD1	-	TRBV2	TGTGCCAGCAGTGAGGACAGGGCTGGCAATCAGCCCCAGCATTTT	CASSEDRAGNQPQHF
TRBJ2-2	TRBD1	few	TRBV5-1	TGCGCCAGCAGCCGGACAGGGGAGAACACCGGGGAGCTGTTTTTT	CASSRTGENTGELFF
TRBJ1-2	-	-	TRBV20-1	TGCAGTGCTAGAGAACTGGGGAGTGCTGAGGGGTCCTATGGCTACACCTTC	CSARELGSAEGSYGYTF
TRBJ1-1	-	-	TRBV7-2	TGTGCCAGCAGCTTAGGGGCACAGACCCTTGCCGGTGAAGCTTTCTTT	CASSLGAQTLAGEAFF
TRBJ2-3	TRBD1	-	TRBV20-1	TGCAGTGCTAGCCGGGACAGGGTTGATACGCAGTATTTT	CSASRDRVDTQYF
TRBJ2-6	-	-	TRBV20-1	TGCAGTGCTAGAGGCCTCCTAGGGATCTCTGGGGCCAACGTCCTGACTTTC	CSARGLLGISGANVLTF
TRBJ2-4	-	-	TRBV5-1	TGCGCCAGCAGCTTCGGAGCGGACATTCAGTACTTC	CASSFGADIQYF
TRBJ2-7	TRBD2	-	TRBV6-5	TGTGCCAGCAGTTACTCGGTAGCGGGGGGGTGGAGTCTCGAGCAGTACTTC	CASSYSVAGGWSLEQYF
TRBJ1-1	-	few	TRBV27	TGTGCCAGCAGTGGCGGTGGGGGGCGTGGGGACACTGAAGCTTTCTTT	CASSGGGGRGDTEAFF
TRBJ2-3	TRBD1	-	TRBV4-2	TGTGCCAGCAGCCTACGAGGGGACAGGGCGGGAGATACGCAGTATTTT	CASSLRGDRAGDTQYF
TRBJ2-1	TRBD2	few	TRBV6-1	TGTGCCAGCGGCGTACCGAAAGGCGGGGGGGAGAATGAGCAGTTCTTC	CASGVPKGGGENEQFF
TRBJ2-1	-	-	TRBV6-2/TRBV6-3	TGTGCCAGTGTCCGGGACAACTACAATGAGCAGTTCTTC	CASVRDNYNEQFF
TRBJ2-2	TRBD1	-	TRBV5-1	TGCGCCAGCAGCCCGGGACAGGGGAACGGGGAGCTGTTTTTT	CASSPGQGNGELFF
TRBJ2-7	TRBD2	few	TRBV5-1	TGCGCCAGCAGCCGGGGGGGAGTTACCTACGAGCAGTACTTC	CASSRGGVTYEQYF
TRBJ1-1	-	-	TRBV5-1	TGCGCCAGCAGCTTGTCAGGGTCGCCCGAAGCTTTCTTT	CASSLSGSPEAFF
TRBJ2-2	-	few	TRBV29-1	TGCAGCGTCGGAGGTCCTTTGCCGAACACCGGGGAGCTGTTTTTT	CSVGGPLPNTGELFF
TRBJ2-2	TRBD1	few	TRBV4-3	TGCGCCAGCAGCCAGAGACAGGGGGCGGTCGGGGAGCTGTTTTTT	CASSQRQGAVGELFF
TRBJ1-5	-	-	TRBV6-5	TGTGCCAGCAGTTCTGACGGGGCCCAGACGCCCCAGCATTTT	CASSSDGAQTPQHF
TRBJ1-6	-	-	TRBV10-3	TGTGCCATCGGAGGTAGTAGTAATTCACCCCTCCACTTT	CAIGGSSNSPLHF
TRBJ2-5	TRBD2	-	TRBV20-1	TGCAGTGCCGCGGGACTAGGGTGGTCGGGGACCCAGTACTTC	CSAAGLGWSGTQYF
TRBJ2-5	TRBD2	few	TRBV19	TGTGCCTCAGGGACTAGACAGTCTGGCGGGACCCAGTACTTC	CASGTRQSGGTQYF
TRBJ1-5	-	-	TRBV3-1	TGTGCCAGCAGCCAAGGTGTGGGGTCGGGCAATCAGCCCCAGCATTTT	CASSQGVGSGNQPQHF
TRBJ1-5	-	-	TRBV19	TGTGCCAGTAGTATCCACCTCGGCAATCAGCCCCAGCATTTT	CASSIHLGNQPQHF
TRBJ2-3	-	few	TRBV4-3	TGCGCCAGCAGCCAAACGTTGACTAGCACAGATACGCAGTATTTT	CASSQTLTSTDTQYF
TRBJ2-2	-	few	TRBV7-3	TGTGCCAGCAGCCCGATCGGGGGGAACACCGGGGAGCTGTTTTTT	CASSPIGGNTGELFF
TRBJ1-5	-	-	TRBV27	TGTGCCAGCAGTACTGTAGGGGTAGGGCAGCCCCAGCATTTT	CASSTVGVGQPQHF
TRBJ1-2	-	few	TRBV7-9	TGTGCCAGCAGTCCAATCGGGGGGCGCGCCTATGGCTACACCTTC	CASSPIGGRAYGYTF
TRBJ1-4	TRBD1	many	TRBV5-1	TGCGCCAGCAGCTTGGAGGGGGCGCGGGAAAAACTGTTTTTT	CASSLEGAREKLFF
TRBJ2-1	-	few	TRBV27	TGTGCCAGCAGTATATTATCAGGGGTCCCCTACAATGAGCAGTTCTTC	CASSILSGVPYNEQFF
TRBJ2-7	TRBD2	many	TRBV10-3	TGTGCCACCCGGACTAGCGGGGTTAGGAACGAGCAGTACTTC	CATRTSGVRNEQYF